This TCR beta chain was recorded in a study of cytotoxic CD8 clonotypes in ibrutinib-treated CLL. Study-wide results and limits: Clonality climbed at ibrutinib response, then dropped toward baseline at progression. While tracking circulating CD8+ T-cell counts, baseline clonality exceeded that of age-matched healthy donors.

Germline assignment: CDR1 SGHVT and CDR2 SQSDAQ. The CDR3 is made up of 16 amino acids. Trimming cost V 5 bases and J 5 bases; bases outside gene matches: 8. The table came from immunoSEQ multiplex PCR; TCRdb's copy has only in-frame clones and leaves some out. The profile covers over 70,000 clones, with roughly 83% appearing a single time and around 4.8% taken by the ten largest. This clone occurred once. Its antigen is unknown. The clonotype was recovered from a human donor with chronic lymphocytic leukemia. V and J are TRBV7-4 and TRBJ2-1, with 11 bases identical to TRBD2. This material consisted of PBMCs, taken after 12 months of ibrutinib treatment. The CDR3 sequence is CASSLPPGLADNEQFF. The DNA of the CDR3 is TGTGCCAGCAGCCTCCCTCCGGGACTAGCGGACAATGAGCAGTTCTTC.